The 14 T cell receptor beta chains presented below share a single source sample, sequenced in a study of blood T cell repertoires in COVID-19. TCRdb's copy holds only in-frame clones and misses some; the assay was immunoSEQ multiplex PCR. This sample yields hundreds of thousands of clones, of which around 89% are seen a single time; under 2.5% belongs to the top ten. The sequenced material came from PBMCs or T cells enriched from blood (not recorded which). The receptors shown here come from a woman aged 18-35 years who had recovered from COVID-19.

The chain is built from TRBV11-1 and TRBJ2-5; D is possibly TRBD1 (6 bases). Deletions cut 4 bases from V and 1 base from J, with 16 bases between. This CDR3 contains 16 residues. Germline lookup yields CDR1 SGHAT and CDR2 FQDESV (reference sequence). CDR3 in DNA: TGTGCCAGCAGCTCAGCCGCCGTAGGGGGCCAAGAGACCCAGTACTTC. Translating gives CASSSAAVGGQETQYF.

This clone was counted a single time. The germline gene is not matched at one end of the junction; a read error may be the cause. The J gene is TRBJ1-2, the V gene TRBV15, with TRBD1 identical over 10 bases. The CDR3 sequence is 15 residues long. Germline CDR1 is LNHNV and CDR2 is YYDKDF (reference sequence). The CDR3 here is CATSTDRGATYGYTF. As DNA, the CDR3 is TGTGCGACCAGCACGGACAGGGGGGCTACCTATGGCTACACCTTC.

A note on this clone: The identical CDR3 is also encoded by other nucleotide sequences in the sample. V and J are TRBV5-1 and TRBJ2-5, with TRBD2 identical over 10 bases. CDR3 length: 13 amino acids. The germline V gene has CDR1 SGHRS and CDR2 YFSETQ. V lost 5 bases, J lost 3 bases, and 1 base stayed unmatched. The CDR3 DNA follows: TGCGCCAGCAGTAGCGGGGGGAAAGAGACCCAGTACTTC. This codes for CASSSGGKETQYF.

The chain is built from TRBV5-6 and TRBJ2-3; D is possibly TRBD2 (5 bases). Germline V CDR1 and CDR2: SGHDT, YYEEEE. The V and J ends lost 4 bases and 6 bases respectively, with 15 bases between them. The length of the CDR3 is 14 residues. CDR3: CASSALTGGDTQYF. For the CDR3, the DNA is TGTGCCAGCAGCGCCCTAACGGGCGGGGATACGCAGTATTTT.

The chain recombines TRBV3-1 (or the pseudogene TRBV3-2) with TRBJ1-6; D might be TRBD1 (5 bases). This CDR3 spans 14 amino acids. The germline CDR1 and CDR2 sequences are LGHDT and YNNKEL (reference sequence). Trimming removed 4 bases from V and 5 bases from J, with 9 bases in between. The CDR3, as DNA: TGTGCCAGCAGCCGCACGGGGGATAATTCACCCCTCCACTTT. Protein sequence: CASSRTGDNSPLHF.

This clone was seen a handful of times. The gene calls are TRBV6-5 and TRBJ1-2; unclear D gene. The germline gives CDR1 MNHEY, CDR2 SVGAGI. The CDR3 runs 14 residues. Trimming shortened V by 2 bases and J by 3 bases, and 10 bases separated the two germline ends. CDR3 in amino acids: CASSYIGRDYGYTF. Written as DNA, the CDR3 is TGTGCCAGCAGTTACATCGGTCGAGACTATGGCTACACCTTC.

The rearrangement joins TRBV19 to TRBJ2-7, with D perhaps matching TRBD1 (6 bases). Germline lookup yields CDR1 LNHDA and CDR2 SQIVND (reference sequence). V shed 4 bases and J shed 3 bases, with 10 bases lying between them. This CDR3 contains 13 residues. The chain's CDR3 is CASSTWTDYEQYF. DNA for the CDR3: TGTGCCAGTAGTACCTGGACAGACTACGAGCAGTACTTC.

This clone was detected only once. The V call is TRBV28, the J call TRBJ1-2; D is perhaps TRBD1 (6 bases). CDR3 length equals 12 residues. Germline V gene lookup returns CDR1 MDHEN and CDR2 SYDVKM. Deletions cut 5 bases from V and 5 bases from J, with 9 bases between. CDR3 in DNA: TGTGCCAGCAGTCAACAGGGTTATGGCTACACCTTC. Protein sequence: CASSQQGYGYTF.

The gene calls are TRBV27 and TRBJ2-2; possibly TRBD2 for D (6 bases). Per the germline V gene, CDR1 is MNHEY and CDR2 is SMNVEV (reference sequence). V was cut by 2 bases and J by 6 bases, with 13 bases left in between. CDR3 size: 15 residues. CDR3 protein: CASSLTSRSPGELFF. The CDR3 nucleotides are TGTGCCAGCAGTTTAACTAGCCGCTCACCCGGGGAGCTGTTTTTT.

This chain uses TRBV10-3 with TRBJ1-2; D is uncertain. V lost 8 bases and J 2 bases, leaving 12 bases between the germline ends. CDR1 is ENHRY and CDR2 is SYGVKD in the germline V gene. This CDR3 comprises 13 residues. DNA for the CDR3: TGTGCCATCCGCCGGACTCAAAACTATGGCTACACCTTC. It is translated as CAIRRTQNYGYTF.

The V gene is TRBV7-2, the J gene TRBJ1-5; TRBD1 might be the D (5 bases). Trimming shortened V by 1 base and J by 5 bases, and 18 bases separated the two germline ends. The V gene's germline CDR1 is SGHTA and CDR2 FQGNSA. CDR3 length: 17 residues. CDR3 residues: CASSLVASRVRDQPQHF. CDR3 in DNA: TGTGCCAGCAGCTTAGTGGCCTCCAGGGTTCGGGATCAGCCCCAGCATTTT.

The rearrangement joins TRBV4-1 to TRBJ2-1, with 14 bases matching TRBD2. The germline gives CDR1 MGHRA, CDR2 YSYEKL. The CDR3 is 16 residues long. The V gene end was trimmed by 6 bases and the J gene end by 4 bases; junction bases not matched to a gene: 5. The CDR3 region has the DNA TGCGCCAGCAGACCCGGACTAGCGGGGGGATACAATGAGCAGTTCTTC. This sequence encodes CASRPGLAGGYNEQFF.

The chain couples TRBV19 to TRBJ2-2; unclear D gene. There are 16 residues in the CDR3. V was trimmed by 7 bases and J by 2 bases, leaving 17 bases between them. Per the germline V gene, CDR1 is LNHDA and CDR2 is SQIVND (reference sequence). The CDR3 sequence is CASISRGIENTGELFF. The DNA for the CDR3 is TGTGCCAGTATATCCCGCGGCATCGAAAACACCGGGGAGCTGTTTTTT.

The chain links TRBV5-4 to TRBJ2-7; 7 nucleotides agree with TRBD1. From germline, CDR1 is SGHNT and CDR2 YYREEE (reference sequence). V dropped 7 bases and J dropped 3; count of bases not matched to a gene: 7. The CDR3 is 13 amino acids. CDR3 in DNA: TGTGCCAGCGCACCGGGACAGAGCTACGAGCAGTACTTC. Its protein is CASAPGQSYEQYF.